This T cell receptor beta chain originates from a study of vaccination and CD4 T cells after COVID-19 (dated by TCRdb to between 2021 and 2024). Context from the whole study: The convalescent cohort included six males and four females, with two Hispanic individuals, seven Caucasians, two Asians and one multiracial person. Each participant got two doses of either the Pfizer-BioNTech BNT162b2 vaccine (n=8) or the Moderna mRNA-1273 vaccine (n=2). Post-COVID blood samples were collected from convalescent patients a median of around 100 days after diagnosis, with a range of about 30 to 170 days. Post-vaccine blood samples were obtained a median of around 74 days after the second vaccine dose, with a range of roughly 13 to 250 days. Culture stimuli were overlapping spike peptide pools from SARS-CoV-2 and from the common cold coronaviruses HCoV-NL63, HCoV-OC43 and HCoV-229E. Control cultures used a CEFX viral epitope pool as positive control, an HIV-1 Nef peptide pool as negative control, or no peptide. In over 8 COVID-19 convalescent patients and a handful of infection-naive healthy vaccine recipients, researchers compared the spike-specific CD4+ TCR repertoire from before mRNA vaccination with the repertoire from after. An earlier paper using these donors assessed, at the TCR clonotype level, memory CD4+ T cell crossreactivity between SARS-CoV-2 and common cold coronavirus spike proteins.

Receptor amplification or capture employed PCR. DNA from cultured CD4+ T cells underwent TCR sequencing with the Oncomine TCR Beta short-read assay at the Johns Hopkins FTIC core. Genomic DNA was extracted from the cultured CD4+ T cells with the QIAamp micro DNA kit. Oncomine TCR Beta libraries from cultured CD4+ T cells were pooled with unique dual indexes and sequenced on an Illumina iSeq 100. The study's own analysis went as follows. Non-productive sequences were filtered out, and CDR3s that did not start with C, did not end with F or W, or were shorter than 7 amino acids were discarded. The MANAFEST web application identified antigen-specific clonotypes by comparing peptide-stimulated wells against reference wells and other culture wells. For a clone to be called positive, the clone needed an FDR below 0.05, an odds ratio above 5, and a productive frequency above 0.1% in at least two of three replicate wells. A clonotype counted as cross-reactive if it showed significant expansion both in the SARS-CoV-2 spike wells and in at least one common cold coronavirus spike condition. Levenshtein distances (stringdist) and unrooted phylogenetic trees (ape) in R version 3.6.1 were used to assess CDR3 homology. The raw public data were reprocessed by TCRdb itself: fastp quality trimming at Q25, MiXCR clonotype calling, in-frame beta chains only. Rows with a matching CDR3 protein are joined into one entry that keeps the most common DNA and genes. Here the V and J calls rest on TCRdb's processing, not on the authors' analysis. This sample lists roughly 9,200 distinct CDR3 sequences; less than 60% were detected once. Roughly 30% of the sample goes to the ten largest clones.

In regard to this clonotype: Which antigen it targets is not known. Base-call qualities are not available, and no considerably larger clone is one nucleotide away.

The germline V gene supplies CDR1 SGHAT and CDR2 FQNNGV. The CDR3 numbers 18 residues from cysteine through phenylalanine. The sequence is cut down to CDR3 DNA, 54 bases in frame from base 1. V is trimmed back by 5 bases and J by 5 bases, and the junction contains 9 bases that no gene match accounts for. According to the study, the label for this sample's treatment or condition signals: approximately 9-day PBMC culture with coronavirus spike peptide pools or control peptides (ViraFEST assay). CD4+ T cells from unexposed donors were collected before the COVID-19 pandemic (2011-2018). The study used the ViraFEST assay, which expanded antigen-specific T cells with peptide pools and then identified expanded clonotypes by TCR sequencing. Each well held approximately 2 million PBMCs cultured in IMDM containing roughly 5% human AB serum and around 10 IU/ml IL-2, with roughly 10 ug/ml peptide pools added. On days 3 and 7, half of the culture medium was replaced with fresh IL-2-containing medium. After ten to eleven days of culture, CD4+ T cells were isolated by negative selection using the EasySep CD4+ T cell isolation kit. As cell numbers permitted, CD4+ T cells from unexposed donors were tested for reactivity to SARS-CoV-2 S and N and to four common cold coronavirus spike pools. Ficoll-Paque Plus gradient centrifugation was used to isolate PBMCs from whole blood, and the isolated PBMCs were then either used fresh or cryopreserved at -140C. In general, triplicate wells were set up for every culture condition. The leukapheresis product for the unexposed donors was obtained through commercial purchase.

Summary of the overall study and its limitations: Of the vaccine-specific clones in convalescent patients, 304 of 307, or nearly all, reacted only to SARS-CoV-2 spike and did not cross-react with common cold coronaviruses. Among the post-vaccine SARS-CoV-2-reactive clones in convalescent patients, a median 86.3% showed up only after vaccination, which suggests vaccine-specific priming. An increase in the median number of SARS-CoV-2-reactive clonotypes from some 20 after infection to roughly 39 after vaccination was observed, but the change was not found to be significant. Only a relatively small number of convalescent patients were included in the study, and early timepoints following natural infection were not analyzed.

Here the chain combines TRBV11-2 and TRBJ2-1, and 16 bases in between align with TRBD2. Sequencing was carried out using CD4+ T cells from blood, cultured in vitro. The TCR sequence derives from a human donor in good health. DNA sequence: TGTGCCAGCAGCCCCGGGACTAGCGGGAGGGCCGTTCACAATGAGCAGTTCTTC. It specifies CASSPGTSGRAVHNEQFF.